This entry lists 10 T cell receptor beta chains sequenced from one sample in a study of cytomegalovirus exposure and HLA in healthy donors. The PCR was carried out with 60 Vbeta primers and 13 Jbeta primers. Profiling relied on immunoSEQ multiplex PCR, and the TCRdb table lists in-frame clones only, not all of them. The table has about 140,000 clones, about two thirds seen once. Sequences were obtained from PBMCs. Receptors originate from a man aged 25 to 45 in good health and CMV-seropositive.

The chain combines TRBV5-8 with TRBJ2-7, with D perhaps matching TRBD2 (5 bases). CDR1 is SGHTS, CDR2 YDEGEE, per germline. Trimming took off 4 bases at V and 7 bases at J, with 9 bases between the two ends. The CDR3 has 11 amino acids. The DNA of the CDR3 is TGTGCCAGCAGCCTACAGCGGGAGCAGTACTTC. This codes for CASSLQREQYF.

The chain joins TRBV7-9 to TRBJ2-3, with a tentative D call TRBD1 (5 bases). Trimming removed 1 base at V and 2 bases at J, with 10 bases between. Germline-derived CDR1 and CDR2 are SEHNR and FQNEAQ (reference sequence). This CDR3 has 15 residues. The CDR3 reads CASSLERGTTDTQYF. The CDR3 DNA reads TGTGCCAGCAGCTTAGAAAGGGGTACCACAGATACGCAGTATTTT.

This clone was detected a few times. The gene calls are TRBV13 and TRBJ2-4, with TRBD2 as a possible D gene (7 bases). This CDR3 has 14 residues. Per the germline V gene, CDR1 is PRHDT and CDR2 is FYEKMQ (reference sequence). The ends were cut back, 4 bases at V and 15 bases at J, with 22 bases in the middle. The CDR3 loop reads CASSSNWGEGEAYF. The CDR3 nucleotides read TGTGCCAGCAGCTCGAACTGGGGGGAGGGGGAGGCGTACTTC. The full variable domain, completed using reference TRBV13 and TRBJ2-4, is AAGVIQSPRHLIKEKRETATLKCYPIPRHDTVYWYQQGPGQDPQFLISFYEKMQSDKGSIPDRFSAQQFSDYHSELNMSSLELGDSALYFCASSSNWGEGEAYFGAGTRLSVL.

The chain joins TRBV20-1 to TRBJ1-1; D not certain. The CDR3 runs to 11 residues. CDR1 and CDR2 from the germline V gene are DFQATT and SNEGSKA (reference sequence). The ends were cut back, 3 bases at V and 2 bases at J, with 4 bases in the middle. CDR3 sequence reads: CSARGNTEAFF. The CDR3 nucleotides are TGCAGTGCTAGGGGCAACACTGAAGCTTTCTTT.

This clone has a handful of counts. The rearrangement uses TRBV5-1 and TRBJ2-5; TRBD1 matches at 9 bases. The CDR3 contains 15 residues. Germline V gene data show CDR1 as SGHRS and CDR2 as YFSETQ. Trimming removed 1 base from V and 2 bases from J; junction bases left unmatched: 3. The CDR3 DNA reads as TGCGCCAGCAGCTTGACAGGGGGCTGGCAAGAGACCCAGTACTTC. Amino acids: CASSLTGGWQETQYF.

The chain links TRBV6-6 to TRBJ2-7; possibly TRBD2 for D (6 bases). This CDR3 is built from 15 residues. With 6 bases removed from V and 1 base from J, the gap between germline ends came to 16 bases. Germline V CDR1 and CDR2: MNHNY, SVGAGI (reference sequence). The CDR3 spells CASRRVDRESYEQYF. CDR3 DNA sequence: TGTGCCAGCAGAAGGGTTGACCGGGAGTCCTACGAGCAGTACTTC.

The V gene is TRBV5-4, the J gene TRBJ1-2, with D maybe TRBD1 (5 bases). V gave up 1 base and J gave up 8 bases, with 15 bases separating them. The CDR3 is made up of 14 amino acids. Germline CDR1 and CDR2: SGHNT and YYREEE (reference sequence). CDR3 nucleotide sequence: TGTGCCAGCAGCTTGAGCACAGGCCCTGGGGGCTACACCTTC. Protein sequence: CASSLSTGPGGYTF.

This clone was picked up one time. The chain has TRBV11-2 and TRBJ2-5, with D perhaps TRBD1 (6 bases). The end of the DNA aligns better with TRBJ2-7, so the J call may be wrong. The CDR3 totals 14 residues. CDR1 is SGHAT, CDR2 FQNNGV, per germline. CDR3 coding DNA: TGTGCCAGCAGCTTTTCCCAACAGGGTTACGAGCAGTACTTC. As protein: CASSFSQQGYEQYF.

The chain combines TRBV6-5 with TRBJ1-3; possible D gene TRBD1, 6 bases. This CDR3 has 15 residues. CDR1 MNHEY and CDR2 SVGAGI come from the germline V gene. V lost 4 bases, J lost 2 bases, and 12 bases lay in between. The chain's CDR3 is CASSWGAGAGNTIYF. In nucleotides, the CDR3 is TGTGCCAGCAGTTGGGGGGCGGGGGCTGGAAACACCATATATTTT.

This clone appeared a few times. V is TRBV2 and J is TRBJ1-2, with 9 positions matching TRBD1. Germline CDR1 reads SNHLY; CDR2 reads FYNNEI. The CDR3 extends over 14 amino acids. V trimming: 6 bases; J trimming: 5 bases; junction bases outside the gene matches: 7. CDR3 coding DNA: TGTGCCAGCAGAGATCCGGGACAGGGATATGGCTACACCTTC. Its translation: CASRDPGQGYGYTF.